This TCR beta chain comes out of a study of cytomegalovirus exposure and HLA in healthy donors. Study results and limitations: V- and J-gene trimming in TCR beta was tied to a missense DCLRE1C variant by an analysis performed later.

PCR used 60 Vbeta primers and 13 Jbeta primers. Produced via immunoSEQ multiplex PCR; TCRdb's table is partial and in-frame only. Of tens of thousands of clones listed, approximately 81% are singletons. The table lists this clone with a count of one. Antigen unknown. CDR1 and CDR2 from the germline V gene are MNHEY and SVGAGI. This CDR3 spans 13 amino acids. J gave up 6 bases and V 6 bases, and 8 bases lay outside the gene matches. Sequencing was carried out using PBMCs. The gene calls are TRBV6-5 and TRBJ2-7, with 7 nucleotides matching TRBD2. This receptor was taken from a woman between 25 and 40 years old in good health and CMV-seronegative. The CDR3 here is CASRKGAGLEQYF. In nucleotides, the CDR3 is TGTGCCAGCAGGAAGGGAGCGGGGCTCGAGCAGTACTTC.